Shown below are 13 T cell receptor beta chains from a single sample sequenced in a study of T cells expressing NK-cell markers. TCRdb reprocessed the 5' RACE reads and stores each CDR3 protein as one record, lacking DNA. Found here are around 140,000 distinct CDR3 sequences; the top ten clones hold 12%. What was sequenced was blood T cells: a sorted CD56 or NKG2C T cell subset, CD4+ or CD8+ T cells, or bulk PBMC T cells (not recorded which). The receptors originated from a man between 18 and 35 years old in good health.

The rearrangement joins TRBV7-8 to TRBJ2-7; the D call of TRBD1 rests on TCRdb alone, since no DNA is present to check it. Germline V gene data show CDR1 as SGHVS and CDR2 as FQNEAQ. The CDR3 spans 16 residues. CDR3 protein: CASSQSRGFNSYEQYF. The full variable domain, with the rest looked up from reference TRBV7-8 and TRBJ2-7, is GAGVSQSPRYKVAKRGQDVALRCDPISGHVSLFWYQQALGQGPEFLTYFQNEAQLDKSGLPSDRFFAERPEGSVSTLKIQRTQQEDSAVYLCASSQSRGFNSYEQYFGPGTRLTVT.

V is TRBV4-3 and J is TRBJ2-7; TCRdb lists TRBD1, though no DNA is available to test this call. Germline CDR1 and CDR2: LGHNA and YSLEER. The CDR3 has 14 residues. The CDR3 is CASSPSQGVNEQYF.

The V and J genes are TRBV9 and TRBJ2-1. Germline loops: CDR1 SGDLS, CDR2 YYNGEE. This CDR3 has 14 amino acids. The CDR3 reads CASSTASSYNEQFF.

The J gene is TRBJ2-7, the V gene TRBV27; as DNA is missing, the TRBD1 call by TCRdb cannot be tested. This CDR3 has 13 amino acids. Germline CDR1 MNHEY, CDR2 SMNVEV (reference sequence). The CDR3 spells CASSLWAEDEQYF.

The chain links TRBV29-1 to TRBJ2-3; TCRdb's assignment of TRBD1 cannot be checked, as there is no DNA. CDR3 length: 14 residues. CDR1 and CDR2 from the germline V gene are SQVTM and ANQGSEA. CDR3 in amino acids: CSAWDGRLVDTQYF.

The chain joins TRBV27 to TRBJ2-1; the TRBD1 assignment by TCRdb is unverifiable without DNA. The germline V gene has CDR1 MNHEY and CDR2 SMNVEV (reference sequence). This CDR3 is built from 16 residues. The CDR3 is CASSLLTFGGNNEQFF.

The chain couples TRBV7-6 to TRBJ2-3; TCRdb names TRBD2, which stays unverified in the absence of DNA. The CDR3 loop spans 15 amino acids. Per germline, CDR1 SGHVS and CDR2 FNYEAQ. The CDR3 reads CASSYQPSFADTQYF.

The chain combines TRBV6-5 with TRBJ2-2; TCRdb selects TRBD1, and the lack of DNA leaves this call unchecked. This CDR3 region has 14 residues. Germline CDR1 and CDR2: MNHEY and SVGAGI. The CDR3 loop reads CASSYAGGVGELFF.

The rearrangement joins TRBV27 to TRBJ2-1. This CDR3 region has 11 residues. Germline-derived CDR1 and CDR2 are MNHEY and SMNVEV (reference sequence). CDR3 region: CASSFLKAEFF.

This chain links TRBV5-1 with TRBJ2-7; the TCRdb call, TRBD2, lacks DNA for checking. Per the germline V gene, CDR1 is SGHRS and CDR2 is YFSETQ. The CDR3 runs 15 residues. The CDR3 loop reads CASSLGDYYSYEQYF.

The CDR3: CASSLGQSVGYTF. This chain joins TRBV27 and TRBJ1-2. CDR1 and CDR2 from the germline V gene are MNHEY and SMNVEV (reference sequence). This CDR3 has 13 amino acids.

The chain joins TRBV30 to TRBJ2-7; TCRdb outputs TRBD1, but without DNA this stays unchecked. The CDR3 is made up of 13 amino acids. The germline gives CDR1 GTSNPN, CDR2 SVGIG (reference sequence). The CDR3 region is CAWSVGQGYEQYF. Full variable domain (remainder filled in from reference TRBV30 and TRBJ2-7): SQTIHQWPATLVQPVGSPLSLECTVEGTSNPNLYWYRQAAGRGLQLLFYSVGIGQISSEVPQNLSASRPQDRQFILSSKKLLLSDSGFYLCAWSVGQGYEQYFGPGTRLTVT.

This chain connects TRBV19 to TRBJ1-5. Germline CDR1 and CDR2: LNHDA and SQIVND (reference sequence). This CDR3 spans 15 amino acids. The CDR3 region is CASSITVYSNQPQHF.